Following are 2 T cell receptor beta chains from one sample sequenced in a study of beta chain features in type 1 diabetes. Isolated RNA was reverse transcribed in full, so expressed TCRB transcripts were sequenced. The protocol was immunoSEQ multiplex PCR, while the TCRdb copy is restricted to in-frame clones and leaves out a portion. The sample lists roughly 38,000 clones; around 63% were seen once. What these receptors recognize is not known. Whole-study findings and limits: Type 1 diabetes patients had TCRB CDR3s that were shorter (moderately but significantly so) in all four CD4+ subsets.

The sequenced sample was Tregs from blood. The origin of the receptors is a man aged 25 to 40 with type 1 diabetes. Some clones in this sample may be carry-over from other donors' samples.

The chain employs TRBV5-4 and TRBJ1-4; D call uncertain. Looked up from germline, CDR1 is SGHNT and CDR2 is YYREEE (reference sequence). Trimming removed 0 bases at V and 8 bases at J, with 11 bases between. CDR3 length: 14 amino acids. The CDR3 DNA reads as TGTGCCAGCAGCTTGGGGCCTGGCTCGGAAAAACTGTTTTTT. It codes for CASSLGPGSEKLFF.

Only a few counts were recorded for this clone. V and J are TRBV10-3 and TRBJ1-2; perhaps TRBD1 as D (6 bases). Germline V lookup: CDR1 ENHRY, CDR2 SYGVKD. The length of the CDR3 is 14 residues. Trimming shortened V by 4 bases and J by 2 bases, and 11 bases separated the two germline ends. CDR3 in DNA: TGTGCCATCAGTGCCGCCGGGACAAACTATGGCTACACCTTC. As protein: CAISAAGTNYGYTF.